These 5 T cell receptor beta chains originate from one sample sequenced in a study of cytomegalovirus exposure and HLA in healthy donors. With 60 Vbeta and 13 Jbeta primers, the PCR was carried out. TCRdb's copy holds only in-frame clones and misses some; the assay was immunoSEQ multiplex PCR. The sample records 150,000 to 160,000 clones, around 81% being singletons. What was sequenced was PBMCs. Receptors were obtained from a woman aged 40 to 50 in good health and CMV-seropositive.

The gene calls are TRBV5-5 and TRBJ1-1; 7 nucleotides agree with TRBD1. This CDR3 has 14 residues. Trimming at V came to 0 bases and at J to 11 bases, leaving 10 bases not matched to a gene. Germline V gene lookup returns CDR1 SGHKS and CDR2 YYEKEE (reference sequence). DNA for the CDR3: TGTGCCAGCAGCTTGGACCCCGACAGGGTGTGGGCTTTCTTT. Residues: CASSLDPDRVWAFF.

The chain recombines TRBV7-9 with TRBJ2-1; tentatively, D is TRBD2 (5 bases). Per germline, CDR1 SEHNR and CDR2 FQNEAQ (reference sequence). V lost 2 bases and J 9 bases, leaving 14 bases between the germline ends. The CDR3 consists of 14 residues. This CDR3 is CASSLRTLSTEQFF. In DNA form, the CDR3 reads TGTGCCAGCAGCTTAAGGACTCTCAGCACTGAGCAGTTCTTC. Full variable domain (remainder filled in from reference TRBV7-9 and TRBJ2-1): DTGVSQNPRHKITKRGQNVTFRCDPISEHNRLYWYRQTLGQGPEFLTYFQNEAQLEKSRLLSDRFSAERPKGSFSTLEIQRTEQGDSAMYLCASSLRTLSTEQFFGPGTRLTVL.

This rearrangement joins TRBV14 to TRBJ1-5, with D tentatively TRBD1 (5 bases). Per the germline V gene, CDR1 is SGHDN and CDR2 is FVKESK. The CDR3 has 15 amino acids. With 1 base removed from V and 2 bases from J, the gap between germline ends came to 9 bases. CDR3 DNA sequence: TGTGCCAGCAGCCAAGGGGGCAAGGGCAATCAGCCCCAGCATTTT. Translated: CASSQGGKGNQPQHF.

In its sample, this clone was seen a few times. CDR3 nucleotide sequence: TGTGCCAGCAGTTACAGTGGTGCTACGGAGCAGTACTTC. It translates to CASSYSGATEQYF. The rearrangement links TRBV6-5 to TRBJ2-7, with D uncertain. Trimming stripped 2 bases from V and 7 bases from J, with 12 bases between. Germline V gives CDR1 MNHEY, CDR2 SVGAGI. The CDR3 is 13 amino acids.

The chain combines TRBV7-6 with TRBJ2-7, with D perhaps matching TRBD1 (6 bases). The CDR3 is 13 amino acids. In germline, CDR1 is SGHVS, CDR2 FNYEAQ. V dropped 3 bases and J dropped 4 bases, with 10 bases sitting between them. CDR3 sequence reads: CASSLDSRYEQYF. The CDR3 coding sequence is TGTGCCAGCAGCTTGGACAGCCGTTACGAGCAGTACTTC. Filled out from reference TRBV7-6 and TRBJ2-7, the complete variable domain reads GAGVSQSPRYKVTKRGQDVALRCDPISGHVSLYWYRQALGQGPEFLTYFNYEAQQDKSGLPNDRFSAERPEGSISTLTIQRTEQRDSAMYRCASSLDSRYEQYFGPGTRLTVT.